Listed here are 21 T cell receptor beta chains from one sample, sequenced in a study of T cells in Graves' hyperthyroidism and ophthalmopathy. Authors of the study amplified TCR beta CDR3 regions from RNA transcripts. In the first-round RT-PCR of the TCR CDR3, the HTBI primer set was used. One entry per CDR3 protein, called by TCRdb with MiXCR from the multiplex PCR reads. The repertoire holds around 290,000 distinct CDR3 sequences, with about a sixth as singletons. The source material was blood. The receptors were sampled from a woman aged 55-75 years with Graves' ophthalmopathy.

This clonotype has at least ten counts. This rearrangement joins TRBV4-1 to TRBJ2-1; D gene unclear. The CDR3 is 12 amino acids. Germline V gene sequence: CDR1 MGHRA, CDR2 YSYEKL. Trimming pared 5 bases from V and 5 bases from J, leaving 7 bases between. The DNA for the CDR3 is TGCGCCAGCAGCTCCCTTAACAATGAGCAGTTCTTC. It encodes CASSSLNNEQFF.

This clonotype was seen at least ten times. This rearrangement joins TRBV18 to TRBJ2-7; D uncertain. Trimming left V 5 bases short and J 5 bases short, with 10 bases between. CDR3 length: 12 residues. Germline CDR1 reads KGHSH; CDR2 reads LQKENI. The CDR3 DNA is TGTGCCAGCTCATACATGTCCCACGAGCAGTACTTC. This sequence encodes CASSYMSHEQYF.

The table lists this clonotype with many counts. The rearrangement joins TRBV28 to TRBJ2-5; the D gene could be TRBD1 or TRBD2 (5 bases each). The CDR3 is 14 residues long. The V end lost 1 base, the J end lost 5 bases, and 11 bases lay between the germline ends. CDR1 is MDHEN, CDR2 SYDVKM, per germline. The CDR3 here is CASSLLAEGETQYF. The CDR3, as DNA: TGTGCCAGCAGTTTATTGGCAGAGGGGGAGACCCAGTACTTC.

The chain recombines TRBV20-1 with TRBJ2-5; no clear D gene. The CDR3 extends over 13 amino acids. CDR1 is DFQATT and CDR2 is SNEGSKA in the germline V gene (reference sequence). The CDR3 DNA reads TGCCCACGCTGGCGGACGGCCGGTTGGGCCCAGTACTTC. This translates into CPRWRTAGWAQYF.

The chain is built from TRBV29-1 and TRBJ2-5, with D possibly matching TRBD1 (5 bases). The germline V and J ends were trimmed by 5 bases and 3 bases, with 10 bases remaining between them. Germline CDR1 and CDR2: SQVTM and ANQGSEA. The CDR3 extends over 12 amino acids. The CDR3 coding sequence is TGCAGCGTTTTTACAGGCGAAGAGACCCAGTACTTC. Its protein is CSVFTGEETQYF.

This clonotype was seen at least ten times. The chain couples TRBV7-9 to TRBJ2-7, with a weak D call TRBD2 (6 bases). V dropped 5 bases and J dropped 2 bases, with 13 bases sitting between them. CDR1 and CDR2 from the germline V gene are SEHNR and FQNEAQ (reference sequence). The CDR3 has 14 residues. CDR3 sequence reads: CASSHSGLTYEQYF. The CDR3, as DNA: TGTGCCAGCAGCCACTCGGGACTGACCTACGAGCAGTACTTC.

J is TRBJ2-1 and V is TRBV5-5; 7 bases align to TRBD1. The CDR3 has 16 residues. Germline-derived CDR1 and CDR2 are SGHKS and YYEKEE (reference sequence). Trimming at V came to 6 bases and at J to 7 bases, leaving 16 bases not matched to a gene. The CDR3 loop is CASTDLLQGRTNEQFF. In DNA, the CDR3 is TGTGCCAGCACCGACCTCTTACAGGGGCGCACGAATGAGCAGTTCTTC. Together with reference TRBV5-5 and TRBJ2-1, the CDR3 gives the full variable domain: DAGVTQSPTHLIKTRGQQVTLRCSPISGHKSVSWYQQVLGQGPQFIFQYYEKEERGRGNFPDRFSARQFPNYSSELNVNALLLGDSALYLCASTDLLQGRTNEQFFGPGTRLTVL.

This clonotype was picked up a small number of times. The chain carries TRBV9 and TRBJ2-1; 7 bases agree with TRBD2. CDR3 length: 17 amino acids. The V segment lost 0 bases and the J segment 7 bases; nucleotides outside the gene matches: 13. Germline V lookup: CDR1 SGDLS, CDR2 YYNGEE. The CDR3 loop is CASSVASGREVGNEQFF. In nucleotides, the CDR3 is TGTGCCAGCAGCGTAGCTTCTGGACGGGAGGTCGGGAATGAGCAGTTCTTC.

This clonotype was counted at least ten times. This chain uses TRBV6-1 with TRBJ2-2; the D gene is possibly TRBD2 (7 bases). There are 17 residues in the CDR3. V was clipped by 5 bases and J by 5 bases, with 21 bases between them. In germline, CDR1 is MNHNS, CDR2 SASEGT. The CDR3 sequence: CASSYPSDGGRTGELFF. CDR3 nucleotide sequence: TGTGCCAGCAGTTACCCCTCTGACGGGGGGCGTACCGGGGAGCTGTTTTTT.

A few counts support this clonotype. The chain carries TRBV4-2 and TRBJ2-7; D is undetermined. The CDR3 is 14 amino acids. Germline CDR1 is LGHNA and CDR2 is YNFKEQ. V lost 0 bases to trimming and J lost 6 bases, with 12 bases between them. The DNA for the CDR3 is TGTGCCAGCAGCCAAGAGGGATCAAACGCCGAGCAGTACTTC. Amino acids: CASSQEGSNAEQYF.

This clonotype was seen repeatedly, ten times or more. This sequence joins TRBV28 and TRBJ2-5; 7 bases line up with TRBD2. This CDR3 has 13 residues. Germline V lookup: CDR1 MDHEN, CDR2 SYDVKM. With 3 bases clipped from V and 4 bases from J, the junction kept 2 bases outside the gene matches. CDR3 sequence: CASSFGGRETQYF. DNA of the CDR3: TGTGCCAGCAGTTTTGGCGGGAGAGAGACCCAGTACTTC.

This clonotype was counted many times. The chain links TRBV5-1 to TRBJ2-3; 7 bases are shared with TRBD1. The germline CDR1 and CDR2 sequences are SGHRS and YFSETQ. The V and J ends lost 5 bases and 6 bases, in that order; junction bases with no gene match: 12. CDR3 length: 15 amino acids. CDR3 coding DNA: TGCGCCAGCAGGCGGACAGGATCACAATGGGATACGCAGTATTTT. Protein product: CASRRTGSQWDTQYF.

This clonotype has ten or more counts. V gene TRBV29-1 combines with J gene TRBJ2-5, with 7 bases identical to TRBD1. Germline-derived CDR1 and CDR2 are SQVTM and ANQGSEA. The CDR3 is made up of 15 amino acids. The J segment lost 3 bases and the V segment lost 8 bases, leaving 15 bases of the junction unmatched. The CDR3 spells CSIDRVDQMEETQYF. The DNA of the CDR3 is TGCAGCATCGACAGGGTTGATCAAATGGAAGAGACCCAGTACTTC.

This clonotype showed up just a few times. The genes are TRBV11-2 and TRBJ1-2; possible D gene TRBD1, 5 bases. V lost 2 bases, J lost 4 bases, and 14 bases lay in between. Germline V CDR1 and CDR2: SGHAT, FQNNGV. The CDR3 length is 15 residues. CDR3 coding DNA: TGTGCCAGCAGCTTATTTGGCGGGGGGAGCTATGGCTACACCTTC. Its translation is CASSLFGGGSYGYTF. The variable domain in full, completed from reference TRBV11-2 and TRBJ1-2, reads EAGVAQSPRYKIIEKRQSVAFWCNPISGHATLYWYQQILGQGPKLLIQFQNNGVVDDSQLPKDRFSAERLKGVDSTLKIQPAKLEDSAVYLCASSLFGGGSYGYTFGSGTRLTVV.

This clonotype was counted many times. CDR3 nucleotide sequence: TGTGCCAGCAGTTTAATGGTTAGCAATCAGCCCCAGCATTTT. This gives the protein CASSLMVSNQPQHF. The chain carries TRBV12-3 or TRBV12-4 and TRBJ1-5; D is undetermined. V was clipped by 2 bases and J by 0 bases, with 5 bases between them. The length of the CDR3 is 14 residues.

The J gene is TRBJ1-2, the V gene TRBV5-1; D call uncertain. Trimming stripped 0 bases from V and 3 bases from J, with 15 bases between. CDR1 is SGHRS and CDR2 is YFSETQ in the germline V gene. This CDR3 has 16 residues. The CDR3 DNA reads TGCGCCAGCAGCTTGGGCCCCCAGACGGCTGACTATGGCTACACCTTC. Its protein product is CASSLGPQTADYGYTF.

This clonotype was counted only a few times. The rearrangement joins TRBV19 to TRBJ2-7, with D possibly being TRBD1 (5 bases). Germline CDR1 LNHDA, CDR2 SQIVND (reference sequence). V was shortened by 0 bases and J by 3 bases, with 15 bases between the two germline ends. The length of the CDR3 is 16 residues. CDR3 nucleotide sequence: TGTGCCAGTAGTATAGATCTTGCAGGGCACGGCTACGAGCAGTACTTC. It translates to CASSIDLAGHGYEQYF.

The sample holds many counts of this clonotype. The rearrangement links TRBV5-1 to TRBJ2-5; D gene unclear. The CDR3 is made up of 14 amino acids. V lost 0 bases, J lost 5 bases, and 11 bases lay in between. Per germline, CDR1 SGHRS and CDR2 YFSETQ. In DNA form, the CDR3 reads TGCGCCAGCAGCTTGGCTGGGCTAGTTGAGACCCAGTACTTC. Translated, it gives CASSLAGLVETQYF.

This clonotype has ten or more counts. The chain has TRBV6-5 and TRBJ2-7, with 8 bases identical to TRBD1. This CDR3 has 18 amino acids. V was pared by 2 bases and J by 2 bases, with 14 bases of the junction left unmatched. CDR1 MNHEY and CDR2 SVGAGI come from the germline V gene. CDR3 sequence: CASSYRKTGQGIPYEQYF. CDR3 nucleotides: TGTGCCAGCAGTTACCGAAAGACCGGACAGGGTATCCCCTACGAGCAGTACTTC.

V usage is TRBV6-4 and J usage is TRBJ2-5; TRBD2 aligns across 15 bases. Germline V CDR1 and CDR2: MRHNA, SNTAGT. There are 16 residues in the CDR3. With V trimmed by 6 bases and J by 5 bases, 7 bases remained unmatched. CDR3: CASRRTSGGAAETQYF. CDR3 in DNA: TGTGCCAGCAGACGGACTAGCGGGGGGGCGGCGGAGACCCAGTACTTC.

This clonotype showed up many times. V usage is TRBV7-6 and J usage is TRBJ2-7; D not resolved. The germline V gene encodes CDR1 SGHVS and CDR2 FNYEAQ. V lost 5 bases to trimming and J lost 0 bases, with 11 bases between them. The CDR3 is 14 amino acids. CDR3 protein: CASSVGGSSYEQYF. The CDR3 region has the DNA TGTGCCAGCAGCGTTGGTGGCAGCTCCTACGAGCAGTACTTC. Full variable domain (remainder filled in from reference TRBV7-6 and TRBJ2-7): GAGVSQSPRYKVTKRGQDVALRCDPISGHVSLYWYRQALGQGPEFLTYFNYEAQQDKSGLPNDRFSAERPEGSISTLTIQRTEQRDSAMYRCASSVGGSSYEQYFGPGTRLTVT.